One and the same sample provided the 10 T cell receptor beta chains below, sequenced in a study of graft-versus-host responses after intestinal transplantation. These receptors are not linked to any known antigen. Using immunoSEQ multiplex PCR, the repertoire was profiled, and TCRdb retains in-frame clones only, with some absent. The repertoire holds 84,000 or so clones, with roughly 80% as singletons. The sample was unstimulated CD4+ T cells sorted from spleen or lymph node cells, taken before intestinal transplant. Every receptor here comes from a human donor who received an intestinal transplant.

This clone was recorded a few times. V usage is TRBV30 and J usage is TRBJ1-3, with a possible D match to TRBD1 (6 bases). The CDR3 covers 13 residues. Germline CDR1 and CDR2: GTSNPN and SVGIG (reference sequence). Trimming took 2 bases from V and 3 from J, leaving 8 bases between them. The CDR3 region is CAWSTGFGNTIYF. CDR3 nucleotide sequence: TGTGCCTGGAGTACAGGGTTTGGAAACACCATATATTTT.

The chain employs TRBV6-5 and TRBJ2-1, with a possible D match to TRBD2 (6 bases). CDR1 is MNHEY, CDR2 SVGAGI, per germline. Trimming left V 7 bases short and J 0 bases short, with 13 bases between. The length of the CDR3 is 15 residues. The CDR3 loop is CASTHGGNSYNEQFF. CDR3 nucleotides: TGTGCCAGCACCCACGGGGGAAACTCCTACAATGAGCAGTTCTTC.

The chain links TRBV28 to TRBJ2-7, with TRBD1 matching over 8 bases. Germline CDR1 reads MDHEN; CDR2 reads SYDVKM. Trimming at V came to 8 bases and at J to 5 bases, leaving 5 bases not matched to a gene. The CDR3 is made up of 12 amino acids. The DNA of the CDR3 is TGTGCCAGCCGGACAGGGAGGAACGAGCAGTACTTC. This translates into CASRTGRNEQYF.

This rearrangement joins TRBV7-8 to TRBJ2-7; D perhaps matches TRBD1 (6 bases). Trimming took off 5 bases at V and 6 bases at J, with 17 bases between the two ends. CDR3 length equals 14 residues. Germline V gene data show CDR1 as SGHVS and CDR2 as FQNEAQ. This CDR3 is CASSVDERQAEQYF. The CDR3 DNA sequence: TGTGCCAGCAGCGTAGACGAGAGACAGGCCGAGCAGTACTTC.

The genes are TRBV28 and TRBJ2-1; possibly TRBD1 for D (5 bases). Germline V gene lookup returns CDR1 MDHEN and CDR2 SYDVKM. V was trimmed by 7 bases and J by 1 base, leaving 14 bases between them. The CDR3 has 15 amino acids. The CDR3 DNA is TGTGCCAGCATCCCCGCCACAGGTTCCTACAATGAGCAGTTCTTC. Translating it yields CASIPATGSYNEQFF.

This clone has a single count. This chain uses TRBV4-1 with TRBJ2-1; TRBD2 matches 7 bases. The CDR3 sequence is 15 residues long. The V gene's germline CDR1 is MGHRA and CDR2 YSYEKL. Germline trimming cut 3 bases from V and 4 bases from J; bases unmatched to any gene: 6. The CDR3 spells CASSHKAGFYNEQFF. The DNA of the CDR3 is TGCGCCAGCAGCCACAAAGCGGGATTTTACAATGAGCAGTTCTTC.

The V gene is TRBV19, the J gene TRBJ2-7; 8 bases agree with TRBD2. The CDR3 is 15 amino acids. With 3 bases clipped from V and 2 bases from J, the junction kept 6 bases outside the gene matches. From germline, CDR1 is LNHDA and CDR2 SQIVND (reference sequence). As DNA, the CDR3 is TGTGCCAGTAGTATTGCCGGGACTAGTCCCTACGAGCAGTACTTC. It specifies CASSIAGTSPYEQYF.

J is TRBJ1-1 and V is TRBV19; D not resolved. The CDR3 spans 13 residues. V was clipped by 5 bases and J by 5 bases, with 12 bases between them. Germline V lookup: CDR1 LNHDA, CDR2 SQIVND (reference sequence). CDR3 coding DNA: TGTGCCAGTAGTCAGACCCGAGGGACTGAAGCTTTCTTT. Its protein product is CASSQTRGTEAFF.

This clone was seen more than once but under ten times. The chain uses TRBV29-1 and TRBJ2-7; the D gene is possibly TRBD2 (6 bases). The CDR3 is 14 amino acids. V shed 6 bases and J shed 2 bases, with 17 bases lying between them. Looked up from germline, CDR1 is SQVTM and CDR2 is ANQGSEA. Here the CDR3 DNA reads TGCAGCGTGCGCCGGGACTTAGATGCCTACGAGCAGTACTTC. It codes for CSVRRDLDAYEQYF.

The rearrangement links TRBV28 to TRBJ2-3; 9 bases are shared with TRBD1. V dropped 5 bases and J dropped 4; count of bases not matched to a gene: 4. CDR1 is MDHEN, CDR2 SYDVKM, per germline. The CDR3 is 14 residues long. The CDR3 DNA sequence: TGTGCCAGCAGTACAGGGGGCAGGGCAGATACGCAGTATTTT. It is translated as CASSTGGRADTQYF.